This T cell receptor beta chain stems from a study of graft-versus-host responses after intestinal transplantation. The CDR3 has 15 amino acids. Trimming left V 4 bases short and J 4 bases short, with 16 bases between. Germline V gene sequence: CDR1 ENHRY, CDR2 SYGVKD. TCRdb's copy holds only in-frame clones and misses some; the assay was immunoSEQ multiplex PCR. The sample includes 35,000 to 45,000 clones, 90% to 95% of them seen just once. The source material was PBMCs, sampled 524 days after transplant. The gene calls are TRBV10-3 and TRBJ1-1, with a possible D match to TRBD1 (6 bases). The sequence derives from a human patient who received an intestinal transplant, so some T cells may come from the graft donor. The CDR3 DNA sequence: TGTGCCATCAGTGGCGTCGGGGGGCTCGCCACTGAAGCTTTCTTT. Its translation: CAISGVGGLATEAFF.